These T cell receptor beta chains were read from a single sample in a study of T cells in Graves' hyperthyroidism and ophthalmopathy. One entry per CDR3 protein, called by TCRdb with MiXCR from the multiplex PCR reads. The table has fewer than 550,000 distinct CDR3 sequences, about 15% seen once. The source material was blood. The receptor source for this set is a woman younger than 35 with Graves' hyperthyroidism. CDR3s include the opening cysteine and the closing phenylalanine or tryptophan. The order of the fields is V gene, CDR3 length, J gene, D gene, clone size, CDR3 protein, CDR3 DNA. D genes are given only for firm matches. Rows may omit the clone size; those that give it use once, few, many or a size class.

>TRBV27|15|TRBJ1-1|-|many
CASSLFGGRGTEAFF
TGTGCCAGCAGTTTATTCGGGGGACGAGGGACTGAAGCTTTCTTT
>TRBV6-1|16|TRBJ2-2|-|-
CASSEFGQGGTGELFF
TGTGCCAGCAGTGAATTCGGGCAGGGAGGCACCGGGGAGCTGTTTTTT
>TRBV7-9|17|TRBJ1-4|-|many
CASSLDPPGRMNEKLFF
TGTGCCAGCAGCTTAGACCCTCCGGGACGGATGAATGAAAAACTGTTTTTT
>TRBV7-9|15|TRBJ1-6|TRBD1|-
CATYVGGIINSPLHF
TGTGCCACGTATGTAGGGGGCATCATTAATTCACCCCTCCACTTT
>TRBV3-1|15|TRBJ2-1|-|many
CASSPWSGSGNEQFF
TGTGCCAGCAGCCCTTGGAGTGGTTCGGGGAATGAGCAGTTCTTC
>TRBV19|17|TRBJ1-2|-|few
CASSIDLSGGPNYGYTF
TGTGCCAGTAGTATAGATCTATCTGGGGGACCTAACTATGGCTACACCTTC
>TRBV28|15|TRBJ1-2|-|many
CAGGDFSGGDYGYTF
TGTGCCGGAGGGGACTTCTCGGGGGGTGACTATGGCTACACCTTC
>TRBV12-3/TRBV12-4|15|TRBJ1-4|-|many
CASSLAKGLGEKLFF
TGTGCCAGCAGTTTAGCAAAGGGCCTGGGAGAAAAACTGTTTTTT
>TRBV6-4|13|TRBJ1-3|-|-
CASRRNSGNTIYF
TGTGCCAGCAGGAGGAACTCTGGAAACACCATATATTTT
>TRBV29-1|12|TRBJ2-2|TRBD2|few
CSVGAGAGELFF
TGCAGCGTTGGGGCGGGAGCCGGGGAGCTGTTTTTT
>TRBV11-1|14|TRBJ1-2|-|many
CASSRSWSDYGYTF
TGTGCCAGCAGCAGGAGCTGGTCGGACTATGGCTACACCTTC
>TRBV7-6|15|TRBJ2-7|TRBD1|many
CASSNGPGQSYEQYF
TGTGCCAGCAGCAACGGACCGGGACAGTCCTACGAGCAGTACTTC
>TRBV7-9|14|TRBJ1-4|-|many
CASSLEAGEQKLFF
TGTGCCAGCAGCCTAGAGGCGGGGGAGCAAAAACTGTTTTTT
>TRBV5-1|16|TRBJ2-3|TRBD1|once
CASSSTGTGEGDTQYF
TGCGCCAGCAGCTCTACCGGGACAGGGGAAGGAGATACGCAGTATTTT
>TRBV12-3/TRBV12-4|12|TRBJ1-4|-|many
CASTATNEKLFF
TGTGCCAGCACTGCAACTAATGAAAAACTGTTTTTT
>TRBV5-1|14|TRBJ2-7|TRBD1|many
CASSTRDREGEQYF
TGCGCCAGCAGCACCAGGGACAGGGAAGGCGAGCAGTACTTC
>TRBV27|17|TRBJ1-4|TRBD1|few
CASSSPGQGAPNEKLFF
TGTGCCAGCAGTTCGCCGGGACAGGGGGCACCTAATGAAAAACTGTTTTTT
>TRBV12-3/TRBV12-4|15|TRBJ2-5|TRBD2|many
CASSLTSESGETQYF
TGTGCCAGCAGTTTGACTAGCGAGTCGGGCGAGACCCAGTACTTC
>TRBV10-3|16|TRBJ2-1|TRBD2|many
CAISESRSGGSNEQFF
TGTGCCATCAGTGAGTCAAGGAGCGGGGGGTCCAATGAGCAGTTCTTC
>TRBV6-1|13|TRBJ2-3|-|many
CASREDSTDTQYF
TGTGCCAGCAGGGAGGACAGCACAGATACGCAGTATTTT
>TRBV2|16|TRBJ2-6|-|many
CASSDGKSSGANVLTF
TGTGCCAGCAGTGACGGCAAAAGCTCTGGGGCCAACGTCCTGACTTTC
>TRBV19|14|TRBJ2-1|TRBD2|-
CASTIAGKYNEQFF
TGTGCCAGCACCATAGCGGGAAAATACAATGAGCAGTTCTTC
>TRBV6-4|14|TRBJ2-7|-|few
CASRFRPPAHEQYF
TGTGCCAGCAGATTTAGACCCCCGGCCCACGAGCAGTACTTC
>TRBV6-1|13|TRBJ1-2|-|many
CASSVTGSYGYTF
TGTGCCAGCAGTGTTACGGGAAGCTATGGCTACACCTTC
>TRBV7-6|13|TRBJ2-2|-|few
CASSLSFTGELFF
TGTGCCAGCAGCTTATCTTTCACCGGGGAGCTGTTTTTT
>TRBV14|20|TRBJ2-1|TRBD2|-
CASSQLPGLAGGSSYNEQFF
TGTGCCAGCAGCCAGCTCCCGGGACTAGCGGGGGGTAGCTCCTACAATGAGCAGTTCTTC
>TRBV27|14|TRBJ1-2|TRBD1|many
CASSSGQGAFGYTF
TGTGCCAGCAGCTCGGGACAGGGGGCTTTTGGCTACACCTTC
>TRBV20-1|14|TRBJ2-1|-|few
CSAPGVSSYNEQFF
TGCAGTGCACCAGGGGTAAGCTCCTACAATGAGCAGTTCTTC
>TRBV4-1|15|TRBJ1-5|-|-
CASSRGGVGDQPQHF
TGCGCCAGCAGTCGAGGGGGGGTAGGCGATCAGCCCCAGCATTTT
>TRBV6-1|11|TRBJ2-7|-|-
CASIGGYEQYF
TGTGCCAGCATCGGGGGCTACGAGCAGTACTTC
>TRBV29-1|12|TRBJ1-1|-|medium-sized
CSSSLGDTEAFF
TGCAGCTCCTCCCTCGGGGACACTGAAGCTTTCTTT
>TRBV5-5|15|TRBJ1-5|TRBD1|many
CASSRGQVINQPQHF
TGTGCCAGCAGCCGGGGACAGGTGATCAATCAGCCCCAGCATTTT
>TRBV6-5|15|TRBJ2-7|TRBD2|many
CASSYSAGGLYEQYF
TGTGCCAGCAGTTACTCAGCGGGAGGGCTCTACGAGCAGTACTTC
>TRBV18|12|TRBJ2-1|-|many
CASSPRDNEQFF
TGTGCCAGCTCACCCAGGGACAATGAGCAGTTCTTC
>TRBV11-2|14|TRBJ1-1|-|-
CASSLSYANTEAFF
TGTGCCAGCAGCTTAAGTTACGCGAACACTGAAGCTTTCTTT
>TRBV7-9|15|TRBJ2-1|TRBD2|-
CASSLTSGGAHEQFF
TGTGCCAGCAGCTTAACTAGCGGGGGGGCACATGAGCAGTTCTTC
>TRBV30|14|TRBJ2-7|TRBD1|many
CAWEGQGQSYEQYF
TGTGCCTGGGAGGGACAGGGGCAATCCTACGAGCAGTACTTC